The 7 T cell receptor beta chains reported below all come from one sample, sequenced in a study of radiotherapy plus CTLA-4 blockade in lung cancer (dated by TCRdb to between 2018 and 2020). Library method: the immunoSEQ multiplex PCR assay. Sourced from immuneACCESS, this table was stored by TCRdb with only in-frame sequences that have V and J called. A share of the clones is absent; for the studies checked, an unresolved V gene accounts for under half, and the remainder has no known explanation. The sample profile shows 25,000 to 35,000 clones; approximately 79% of them were found once. Clones ranked in the top ten supply under 8% of the sample. The input for sequencing was peripheral blood, taken from a patient treated with radiotherapy plus ipilimumab. These TCRs come from a human donor with non-small cell lung cancer who had stable disease on radiotherapy plus ipilimumab.

V and J are TRBV27 and TRBJ2-7; weak D call: TRBD1 (6 bases). In germline, CDR1 is MNHEY, CDR2 SMNVEV (reference sequence). With 5 bases removed from V and 6 bases from J, the gap between germline ends came to 20 bases. This CDR3 has 15 amino acids. In DNA, the CDR3 is TGTGCCAGCAGTGTACAGGGTGGACCGAGCGCCGAGCAGTACTTC. The encoded protein is CASSVQGGPSAEQYF.

This clone showed up just once. The chain has TRBV4-2 and TRBJ2-3; unclear D gene. This CDR3 is built from 16 residues. CDR1 is LGHNA and CDR2 is YNFKEQ in the germline V gene. The V end lost 0 bases, the J end lost 1 base, and 11 bases lay between the germline ends. Written as DNA, the CDR3 is TGTGCCAGCAGCCAAGACGGTCTTCGGGGCACAGATACGCAGTATTTT. Protein product: CASSQDGLRGTDTQYF.

The CDR3 region is CASRITGTLETEAFF. The DNA of the CDR3 is TGTGCCAGCAGGATTACCGGGACACTGGAAACTGAAGCTTTCTTT. This chain uses TRBV28 with TRBJ1-1; the D gene is possibly TRBD1 (6 bases). V was shortened by 6 bases and J by 5 bases, with 19 bases between the two germline ends. This CDR3 region has 15 residues. CDR1 and CDR2 (germline): MDHEN, SYDVKM.

The chain has TRBV28 and TRBJ1-1; D gene ambiguous. Germline CDR1 and CDR2: MDHEN and SYDVKM. Deletions cut 6 bases from V and 11 bases from J, with 19 bases between. The CDR3 contains 13 residues. The CDR3 DNA sequence: TGTGCCAGCAGCCTACTAGGTAGCGTGCTGGCTTTCTTT. Protein sequence: CASSLLGSVLAFF.

The chain combines TRBV14 with TRBJ2-1, with D perhaps TRBD1 or TRBD2 (5 bases each). This CDR3 contains 13 residues. With 3 bases removed from V and 7 bases from J, the gap between germline ends came to 10 bases. The germline CDR1 and CDR2 sequences are SGHDN and FVKESK. The CDR3 DNA sequence: TGTGCCAGCAGCCAGGGACGAAAAAATGAGCAGTTCTTC. It yields the protein CASSQGRKNEQFF.

The rearrangement joins TRBV6-5 to TRBJ1-1; 8 nucleotides align to TRBD1. J gave up 10 bases and V 2 bases, and 12 bases lay outside the gene matches. CDR3 length: 15 amino acids. The germline CDR1 and CDR2 sequences are MNHEY and SVGAGI. CDR3 amino acids: CASSYGGQVGYGAFF. DNA of the CDR3: TGTGCCAGCAGTTACGGGGGACAGGTCGGTTATGGAGCTTTCTTT.

The CDR3 loop is CASSVGRGGFSYEQYF. CDR3 nucleotide sequence: TGTGCCAGCAGCGTCGGCCGGGGGGGTTTCTCCTACGAGCAGTACTTC. The J gene is TRBJ2-7, the V gene TRBV7-6; 8 positions match TRBD2. The CDR3 has 16 residues. Germline CDR1 and CDR2: SGHVS and FNYEAQ. Losses at the gene ends were 5 bases for V and 0 bases for J; bases not matched to a gene: 9.